This passage covers 19 T cell receptor beta chains from one sample sequenced in a study of cytomegalovirus exposure and HLA in healthy donors. Method: immunoSEQ multiplex PCR; TCRdb's copy keeps in-frame clones and lacks some. Of under 300,000 clones listed, 90% are singletons. Sequencing input: PBMCs. These receptors originate from a woman aged 18-29 years in good health and CMV-seronegative.

This chain uses TRBV5-1 with TRBJ1-5, with a tentative D call TRBD1 (5 bases). The CDR3 has 15 amino acids. The V end was cut by 10 bases, the J end by 0 bases, with 17 bases between. Germline V gene data show CDR1 as SGHRS and CDR2 as YFSETQ. CDR3 DNA sequence: TGCGCCGGAACAGGAGATACGTATAGCAATCAGCCCCAGCATTTT. Translation: CAGTGDTYSNQPQHF.

This clone is a singleton in its sample. V usage is TRBV7-8 and J usage is TRBJ1-5, with TRBD1 as a possible D gene (5 bases). V was clipped by 5 bases and J by 10 bases, with 18 bases between them. In germline, CDR1 is SGHVS, CDR2 FQNEAQ. The CDR3 runs to 14 residues. CDR3 bases: TGTGCCAGCAGCATGACAGTAATATTTGGCCCCCAGCATTTT. Its translation is CASSMTVIFGPQHF. Based on the CDR3 plus reference TRBV7-8 and TRBJ1-5, the full variable domain is GAGVSQSPRYKVAKRGQDVALRCDPISGHVSLFWYQQALGQGPEFLTYFQNEAQLDKSGLPSDRFFAERPEGSVSTLKIQRTQQEDSAVYLCASSMTVIFGPQHFGDGTRLSIL.

This rearrangement joins TRBV6-5 to TRBJ2-2; 7 nucleotides line up with TRBD1. V trimming: 2 bases; J trimming: 2 bases; junction bases outside the gene matches: 2. The CDR3 loop spans 15 amino acids. Germline V lookup: CDR1 MNHEY, CDR2 SVGAGI. The CDR3 region is CASSYGDRNTGELFF. DNA of the CDR3: TGTGCCAGCAGTTACGGGGACAGAAACACCGGGGAGCTGTTTTTT.

CDR3 sequence reads: CASSLDRNGYTF. The CDR3 bases are TGTGCCAGCAGCTTAGACAGGAATGGCTACACCTTC. This sequence joins TRBV7-6 and TRBJ1-2; D possibly corresponds to TRBD1 (5 bases). This CDR3 has 12 amino acids. Per germline, CDR1 SGHVS and CDR2 FNYEAQ. V lost 1 base, J lost 6 bases, and 6 bases lay in between.

As concerns this clone: At one end the junction does not follow the germline gene, possibly because of a read error. The J gene is TRBJ1-4, the V gene TRBV5-6, with unresolved D. The CDR3 is 13 residues long. Germline V gene data show CDR1 as SGHDT and CDR2 as YYEEEE. The CDR3 coding sequence is TGTGCCACCAGCAAAGCGACGGATGAAAAACTGTTTTTT. This translates into CATSKATDEKLFF.

This chain links TRBV5-1 with TRBJ2-1; 10 positions agree with TRBD2. The CDR3 sequence is 14 residues long. The ends lost 4 bases at V and 7 bases at J; junction bases unmatched: 5. Germline CDR1 reads SGHRS; CDR2 reads YFSETQ. CDR3 sequence: CASSPSGGSNEQFF. The DNA for the CDR3 is TGCGCCAGCAGCCCTAGCGGGGGAAGTAATGAGCAGTTCTTC.

This sequence joins TRBV11-2 and TRBJ1-5; 8 nucleotides line up with TRBD1. V was pared by 3 bases and J by 5 bases, with 6 bases of the junction left unmatched. The CDR3 is made up of 15 amino acids. Germline V gene data show CDR1 as SGHAT and CDR2 as FQNNGV. Written as DNA, the CDR3 is TGTGCCAGCAGCTTGAAGACAGGGGTAGATCAGCCCCAGCATTTT. Its protein is CASSLKTGVDQPQHF.

The genes are TRBV4-3 and TRBJ1-3; weak D call: TRBD1 (5 bases). This CDR3 region has 18 residues. Germline V lookup: CDR1 LGHNA, CDR2 YSLEER. V was cut by 0 bases and J by 1 base, with 16 bases left in between. DNA for the CDR3: TGCGCCAGCAGCCAAGATTGGGGCGGGACGGCGTCTGGAAACACCATATATTTT. It yields the protein CASSQDWGGTASGNTIYF.

This clone has just a few counts. This sequence joins TRBV6-5 and TRBJ1-1; TRBD1 matches 7 bases. CDR3 length equals 16 residues. V gave up 0 bases and J gave up 1 base; unmatched junction bases: 5. Germline CDR1 MNHEY, CDR2 SVGAGI. CDR3 bases: TGTGCCAGCAGTTACTCGTACCAGGGGGGGAACACTGAAGCTTTCTTT. Encoded protein: CASSYSYQGGNTEAFF.

The gene calls are TRBV27 and TRBJ2-1; D remains unclear. V was trimmed by 0 bases and J by 0 bases, leaving 9 bases between them. CDR3 length: 16 residues. Per the germline V gene, CDR1 is MNHEY and CDR2 is SMNVEV (reference sequence). The CDR3 DNA sequence: TGTGCCAGCAGTTTATCTCTGGAGAGCTCCTACAATGAGCAGTTCTTC. Translation: CASSLSLESSYNEQFF.

The rearrangement uses TRBV28 and TRBJ2-7; the D gene is possibly TRBD1 (6 bases). The CDR3 is 16 amino acids. Germline values: CDR1 MDHEN, CDR2 SYDVKM. Trimming cost V 6 bases and J 5 bases, with 23 bases left between them. Here the CDR3 reads CASRAQGSIELHEQYF. The DNA for the CDR3 is TGTGCCAGCAGAGCACAGGGAAGTATAGAACTTCACGAGCAGTACTTC. Full variable domain (missing parts from reference TRBV28 and TRBJ2-7): DVKVTQSSRYLVKRTGEKVFLECVQDMDHENMFWYRQDPGLGLRLIYFSYDVKMKEKGDIPEGYSVSREKKERFSLILESASTNQTSMYLCASRAQGSIELHEQYFGPGTRLTVT.

The chain employs TRBV19 and TRBJ1-4, with 7 positions matching TRBD1. V trimming: 6 bases; J trimming: 6 bases; junction bases outside the gene matches: 7. Germline V gene sequence: CDR1 LNHDA, CDR2 SQIVND (reference sequence). This CDR3 contains 14 residues. The CDR3 sequence is CASRPGGTDEKLFF. DNA for the CDR3: TGTGCCAGTAGGCCAGGGGGAACGGATGAAAAACTGTTTTTT. The full variable domain, with the rest looked up from reference TRBV19 and TRBJ1-4, is DGGITQSPKYLFRKEGQNVTLSCEQNLNHDAMYWYRQDPGQGLRLIYYSQIVNDFQKGDIAEGYSVSREKKESFPLTVTSAQKNPTAFYLCASRPGGTDEKLFFGSGTQLSVL.

The sample holds one count of this clone. The chain recombines TRBV11-1 with TRBJ1-1; perhaps TRBD1 as D (6 bases). The CDR3 spans 15 residues. In germline, CDR1 is SGHAT, CDR2 FQDESV (reference sequence). Trimming removed 7 bases at V and 3 bases at J, with 18 bases between. The CDR3: CASNPGGGPYTEAFF. CDR3 nucleotide sequence: TGTGCCAGCAATCCGGGCGGGGGGCCGTACACTGAAGCTTTCTTT.

The gene calls are TRBV2 and TRBJ1-4, with TRBD1 as a possible D gene (5 bases). The germline V and J ends were trimmed by 4 bases and 5 bases, with 11 bases remaining between them. Germline values: CDR1 SNHLY, CDR2 FYNNEI. CDR3 length equals 14 residues. This chain's CDR3 is CASSAPRGNEKLFF. The CDR3 DNA follows: TGTGCCAGCAGTGCCCCGCGGGGGAATGAAAAACTGTTTTTT.

This sequence joins TRBV29-1 and TRBJ2-1, with TRBD1 identical over 8 bases. This CDR3 has 15 residues. Germline trimming cut 6 bases from V and 2 bases from J; bases unmatched to any gene: 9. The germline gives CDR1 SQVTM, CDR2 ANQGSEA. CDR3 nucleotide sequence: TGCAGCGTCACCAAAGGGGGACAGGCCTACAATGAGCAGTTCTTC. Protein sequence: CSVTKGGQAYNEQFF.

This chain uses TRBV27 with TRBJ2-7; D might be TRBD2 (6 bases). CDR3 length: 15 residues. Germline lookup yields CDR1 MNHEY and CDR2 SMNVEV (reference sequence). V gave up 4 bases and J gave up 2 bases, with 15 bases separating them. The CDR3 loop is CASSSMGGLTYEQYF. Written as DNA, the CDR3 is TGTGCCAGCAGTTCCATGGGGGGTCTGACCTACGAGCAGTACTTC.

This chain joins TRBV18 and TRBJ1-4; D may be TRBD1 (6 bases). Trimming took 1 base from V and 4 from J, leaving 7 bases between them. CDR1 is KGHSH, CDR2 LQKENI, per germline. The CDR3 is 14 residues long. CDR3 nucleotide sequence: TGTGCCAGCTCACCACAGGACAGTAATGAAAAACTGTTTTTT. It translates to CASSPQDSNEKLFF.

V is TRBV28 and J is TRBJ2-1; D gene ambiguous. The germline V gene has CDR1 MDHEN and CDR2 SYDVKM. V was clipped by 6 bases and J by 13 bases, with 16 bases between them. The CDR3 covers 12 residues. CDR3 bases: TGTGCCAGCAGGGATAGGTGGTCAGGACAGTTCTTC. Amino acid sequence: CASRDRWSGQFF.

This rearrangement joins TRBV7-8 to TRBJ1-5; D may be TRBD1 (5 bases). Trimming stripped 4 bases from V and 0 bases from J, with 13 bases between. The CDR3 consists of 16 residues. Germline V lookup: CDR1 SGHVS, CDR2 FQNEAQ. The CDR3 protein is CASSSYMTDSNQPQHF. The CDR3 DNA reads as TGTGCCAGCAGCTCGTACATGACAGATAGCAATCAGCCCCAGCATTTT.